This TCR beta chain was captured in a study of T cell repertoires in cytomegalovirus infection. Study at large: Indicated by public TCR beta signatures were CMV infection and matching HLA type.

Trimming left V 4 bases short and J 4 bases short, with 14 bases between. The CDR3 length is 14 residues. Germline loops: CDR1 SGHTA, CDR2 FQGNSA. Whole-study findings and limits: CMV-specific HLA-C-restricted TCR beta clonotypes dominated the ex vivo response.

TCRdb processed the reads anew with MiXCR; each CDR3 protein has one entry. Seen here are under 200,000 distinct CDR3 sequences, about 20% observed once, and the top ten hold 20% to 30%. The sample holds a few counts of this clonotype. Its specificity is not known. The chain links TRBV7-2 to TRBJ2-7; a possible D gene is TRBD2 (6 bases). The source is a human donor in good health (CMV status not recorded). Some clones in this sample may be carry-over from other donors' samples. The sequenced sample was CD8+ T cells from cultured PBMCs, obtained from culture after CMV antigen stimulation. The CDR3 protein is CASSWGVGGYEQYF. For the CDR3, the DNA is TGTGCCAGCAGCTGGGGGGTGGGGGGTTACGAGCAGTACTTC. The full variable domain, with the rest looked up from reference TRBV7-2 and TRBJ2-7, is GAGVSQSPSNKVTEKGKDVELRCDPISGHTALYWYRQSLGQGLEFLIYFQGNSAPDKSGLPSDRFSAERTGGSVSTLTIQRTQQEDSAVYLCASSWGVGGYEQYFGPGTRLTVT.